Here is one T cell receptor beta chain with its context. TCRdb keeps only in-frame clones here, not all; method: immunoSEQ multiplex PCR. The sample yields 150,000 to 200,000 clones, approximately 73% seen once. These data are taken from a study of blood T cell repertoires in COVID-19. Background on the study: From the United States, Italy and Spain came samples of acute and convalescent COVID-19.

Between the trimmed V and J ends, which lost 11 bases and 7 bases, there was a span of 21 bases. CDR1 SNHLY and CDR2 FYNNEI come from the germline V gene. This CDR3 comprises 14 residues. This chain joins TRBV2 and TRBJ1-5; D is unclear. Sequenced sample: PBMCs or T cells enriched from blood (not recorded which). The clonotype originates from a woman aged 45 to 65 with acute COVID-19. CDR3 nucleotides: TGTGCCGGATGGTCCCCCCTGGGGAGACAGCCCCAGCATTTT. It translates to CAGWSPLGRQPQHF.